This note documents a single T cell receptor (beta chain) sequence. The CDR3 has 15 residues. V was trimmed by 5 bases and J by 0 bases, leaving 10 bases between them. CDR1 and CDR2 from the germline V gene are SEHNR and FQNEAQ (reference sequence). The data derive from a study of T cell changes during pregnancy in multiple sclerosis. The table came from immunoSEQ multiplex PCR; TCRdb's copy has only in-frame clones and leaves some out. Of roughly 73,000 clones in the sample, approximately 94% were seen once. The chain joins TRBV7-9 to TRBJ2-2, with no clear D. The sequence derives from a female donor in good health, enrolled as a control in a pregnancy study. This material consisted of peripheral blood, taken in the second trimester of pregnancy. The CDR3 DNA reads as TGTGCCAGCAGCCCCGAGCAGGCGAACACCGGGGAGCTGTTTTTT. As protein: CASSPEQANTGELFF.